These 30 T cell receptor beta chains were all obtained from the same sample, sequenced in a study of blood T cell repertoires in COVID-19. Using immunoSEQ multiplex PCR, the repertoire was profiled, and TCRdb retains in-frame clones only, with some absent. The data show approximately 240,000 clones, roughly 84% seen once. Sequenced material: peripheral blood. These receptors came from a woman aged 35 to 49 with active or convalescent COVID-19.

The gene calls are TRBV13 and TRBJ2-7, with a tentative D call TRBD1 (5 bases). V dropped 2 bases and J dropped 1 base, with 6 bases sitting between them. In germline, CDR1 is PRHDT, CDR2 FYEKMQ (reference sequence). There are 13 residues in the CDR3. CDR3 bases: TGTGCCAGCAGCTTACAGGGATCCTACGAGCAGTACTTC. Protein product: CASSLQGSYEQYF.

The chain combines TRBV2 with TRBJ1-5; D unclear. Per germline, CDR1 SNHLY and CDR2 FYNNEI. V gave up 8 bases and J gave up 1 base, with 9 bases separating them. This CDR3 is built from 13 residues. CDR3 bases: TGTGCCAGCGAATCGGGGAGCAATCAGCCCCAGCATTTT. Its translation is CASESGSNQPQHF.

The CDR3 region is CASRLQGRGDGYTF. Here the CDR3 DNA reads TGTGCCAGCAGGCTCCAGGGCCGCGGAGATGGCTACACCTTC. The gene calls are TRBV3-1 (or the pseudogene TRBV3-2) and TRBJ1-2, with a tentative D call TRBD1 (5 bases). V lost 6 bases and J 6 bases, leaving 17 bases between the germline ends. Germline V gene lookup returns CDR1 LGHDT and CDR2 YNNKEL (reference sequence). This CDR3 spans 14 amino acids.

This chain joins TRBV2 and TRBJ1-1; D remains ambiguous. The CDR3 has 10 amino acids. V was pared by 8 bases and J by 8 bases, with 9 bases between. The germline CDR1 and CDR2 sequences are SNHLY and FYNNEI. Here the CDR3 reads CASPPGEAFF. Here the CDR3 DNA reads TGTGCCAGCCCGCCGGGGGAAGCTTTCTTT.

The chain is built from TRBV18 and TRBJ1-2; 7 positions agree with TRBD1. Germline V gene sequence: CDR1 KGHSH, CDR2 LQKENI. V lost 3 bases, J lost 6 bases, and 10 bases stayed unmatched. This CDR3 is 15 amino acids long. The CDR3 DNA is TGTGCCAGCTCACCCGAGGGGGCCCGGGTCAATGGCTACACCTTC. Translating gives CASSPEGARVNGYTF.

CDR3 amino acids: CASSVDPGINTEAFF. CDR3 bases: TGTGCCAGCAGCGTAGATCCAGGGATAAACACTGAAGCTTTCTTT. The chain carries TRBV9 and TRBJ1-1, with D perhaps TRBD1 (5 bases). This CDR3 is 15 amino acids long. Germline V lookup: CDR1 SGDLS, CDR2 YYNGEE. V was cut by 0 bases and J by 2 bases, with 11 bases left in between.

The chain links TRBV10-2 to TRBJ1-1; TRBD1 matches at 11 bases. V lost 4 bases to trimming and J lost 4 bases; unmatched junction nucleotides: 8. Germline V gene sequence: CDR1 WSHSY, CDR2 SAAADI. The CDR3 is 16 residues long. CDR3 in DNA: TGCGCCAGCAGTGGAGGGACAGGGGGTTCGGGCACTGAAGCTTTCTTT. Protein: CASSGGTGGSGTEAFF.

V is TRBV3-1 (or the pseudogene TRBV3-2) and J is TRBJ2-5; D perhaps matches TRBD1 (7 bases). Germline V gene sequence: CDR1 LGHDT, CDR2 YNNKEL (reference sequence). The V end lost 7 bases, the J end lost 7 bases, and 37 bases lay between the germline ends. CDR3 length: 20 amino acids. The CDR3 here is CASTTYNIHGGTEGDGTQYF. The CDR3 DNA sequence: TGTGCCAGCACCACTTACAACATCCACGGAGGGACAGAGGGCGACGGGACCCAGTACTTC.

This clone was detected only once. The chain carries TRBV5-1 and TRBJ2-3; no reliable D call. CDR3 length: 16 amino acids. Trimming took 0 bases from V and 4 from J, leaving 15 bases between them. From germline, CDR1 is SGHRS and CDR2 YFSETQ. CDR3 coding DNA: TGCGCCAGCAGCTTGGGGGTGACATCTAATCCAGATACGCAGTATTTT. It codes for CASSLGVTSNPDTQYF.

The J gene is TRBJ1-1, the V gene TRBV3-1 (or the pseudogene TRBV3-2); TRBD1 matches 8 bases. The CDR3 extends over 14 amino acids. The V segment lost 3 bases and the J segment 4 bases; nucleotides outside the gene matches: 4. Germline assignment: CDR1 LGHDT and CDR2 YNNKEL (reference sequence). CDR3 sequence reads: CASSQADRGTEAFF. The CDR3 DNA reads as TGTGCCAGCAGCCAGGCCGACAGGGGCACTGAAGCTTTCTTT.

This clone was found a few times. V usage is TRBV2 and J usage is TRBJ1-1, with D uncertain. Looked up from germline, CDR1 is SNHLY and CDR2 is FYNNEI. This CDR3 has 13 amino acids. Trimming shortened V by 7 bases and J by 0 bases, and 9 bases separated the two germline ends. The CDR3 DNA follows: TGTGCCAGCAAAGGTGGAGTGAACACTGAAGCTTTCTTT. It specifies CASKGGVNTEAFF.

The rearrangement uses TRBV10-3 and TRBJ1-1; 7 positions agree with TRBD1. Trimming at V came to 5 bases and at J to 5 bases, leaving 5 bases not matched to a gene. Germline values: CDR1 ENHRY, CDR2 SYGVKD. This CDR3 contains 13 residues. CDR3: CAISFTGETEAFF. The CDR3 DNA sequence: TGTGCCATCAGTTTCACAGGGGAAACTGAAGCTTTCTTT.

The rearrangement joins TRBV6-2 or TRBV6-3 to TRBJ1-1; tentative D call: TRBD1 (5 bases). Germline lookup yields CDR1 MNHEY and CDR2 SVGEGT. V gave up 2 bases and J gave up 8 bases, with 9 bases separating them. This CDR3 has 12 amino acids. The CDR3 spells CASSYGQGEAFF. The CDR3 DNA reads TGTGCCAGCAGTTACGGGCAGGGCGAAGCTTTCTTT.

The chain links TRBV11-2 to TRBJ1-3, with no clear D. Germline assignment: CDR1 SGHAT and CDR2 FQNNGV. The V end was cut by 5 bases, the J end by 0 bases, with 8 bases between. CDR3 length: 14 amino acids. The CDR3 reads CASSPRLSGNTIYF. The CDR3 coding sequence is TGTGCCAGCAGCCCCCGACTCTCTGGAAACACCATATATTTT.

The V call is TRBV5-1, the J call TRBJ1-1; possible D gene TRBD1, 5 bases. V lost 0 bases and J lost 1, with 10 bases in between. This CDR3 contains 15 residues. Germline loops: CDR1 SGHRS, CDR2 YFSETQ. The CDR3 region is CASSLEGAGNTEAFF. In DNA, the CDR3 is TGCGCCAGCAGCTTGGAAGGGGCAGGGAACACTGAAGCTTTCTTT.

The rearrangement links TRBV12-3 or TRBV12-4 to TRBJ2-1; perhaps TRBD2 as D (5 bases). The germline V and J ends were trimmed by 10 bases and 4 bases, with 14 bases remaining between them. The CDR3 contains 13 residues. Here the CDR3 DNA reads TGTGCCACCCTGGACTCCGTTTACAATGAGCAGTTCTTC. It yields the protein CATLDSVYNEQFF.

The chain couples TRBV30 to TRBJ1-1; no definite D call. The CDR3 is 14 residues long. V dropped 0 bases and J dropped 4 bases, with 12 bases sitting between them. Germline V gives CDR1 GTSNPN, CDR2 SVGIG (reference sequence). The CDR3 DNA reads TGTGCCTGGAGTGTATTTTTGAGGTCCACTGAAGCTTTCTTT. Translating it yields CAWSVFLRSTEAFF.

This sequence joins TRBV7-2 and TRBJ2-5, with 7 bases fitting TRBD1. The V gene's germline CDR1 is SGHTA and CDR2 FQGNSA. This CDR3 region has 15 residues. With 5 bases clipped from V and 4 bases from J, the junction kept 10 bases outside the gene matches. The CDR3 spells CASSTQTGATETQYF. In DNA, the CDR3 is TGTGCCAGCAGCACTCAAACAGGGGCCACAGAGACCCAGTACTTC.

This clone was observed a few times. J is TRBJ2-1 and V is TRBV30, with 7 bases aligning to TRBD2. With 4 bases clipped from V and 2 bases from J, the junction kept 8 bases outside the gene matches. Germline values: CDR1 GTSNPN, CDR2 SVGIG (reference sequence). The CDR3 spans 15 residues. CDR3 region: CAWTSRRGTYNEQFF. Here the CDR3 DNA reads TGTGCCTGGACGTCCCGGCGGGGGACCTACAATGAGCAGTTCTTC.

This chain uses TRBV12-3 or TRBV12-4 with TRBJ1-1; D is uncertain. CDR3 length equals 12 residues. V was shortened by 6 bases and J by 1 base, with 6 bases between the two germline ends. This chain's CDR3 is CASSSQNTEAFF. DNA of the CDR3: TGTGCCAGCAGCTCACAGAACACTGAAGCTTTCTTT.

The CDR3 spells CASPTGELFF. CDR3 in DNA: TGTGCCAGTCCTACCGGGGAGCTGTTTTTT. The chain has TRBV6-5 and TRBJ2-2; D not resolved. CDR3 size: 10 residues. V was cut by 9 bases and J by 5 bases, with 4 bases left in between. In germline, CDR1 is MNHEY, CDR2 SVGAGI.

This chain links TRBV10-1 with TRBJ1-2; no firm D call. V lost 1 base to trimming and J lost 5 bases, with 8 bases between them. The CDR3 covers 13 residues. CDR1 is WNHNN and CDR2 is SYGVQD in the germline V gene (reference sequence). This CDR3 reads CASSEYRGYGYTF. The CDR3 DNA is TGCGCCAGCAGTGAGTACCGAGGGTATGGCTACACCTTC.

The CDR3 DNA reads as TGTGCCATCCGGGGACAGGGGGCATCCTATAATTCACCCCTCCACTTT. It yields the protein CAIRGQGASYNSPLHF. The rearrangement uses TRBV10-3 and TRBJ1-6; 12 nucleotides agree with TRBD1. V lost 8 bases and J lost 1; bases outside the gene matches: 3. Germline CDR1 reads ENHRY; CDR2 reads SYGVKD. This CDR3 comprises 16 residues.

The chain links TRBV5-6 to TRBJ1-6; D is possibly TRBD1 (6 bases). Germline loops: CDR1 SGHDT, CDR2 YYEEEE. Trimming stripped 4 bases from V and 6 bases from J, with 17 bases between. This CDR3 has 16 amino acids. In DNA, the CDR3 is TGTGCCAGCAGCGCTCAGGGGAAAGATATTAATTCACCCCTCCACTTT. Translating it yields CASSAQGKDINSPLHF.

CDR3 sequence (DNA): TGTGCCAGCAGCAGCCGGGACAGGAGCACAGATACGCAGTATTTT. Translated, it gives CASSSRDRSTDTQYF. V and J are TRBV3-1 (or the pseudogene TRBV3-2) and TRBJ2-3; TRBD1 aligns across 8 bases. Per the germline V gene, CDR1 is LGHDT and CDR2 is YNNKEL (reference sequence). The CDR3 contains 15 residues. V trimming: 5 bases; J trimming: 0 bases; junction bases outside the gene matches: 4.

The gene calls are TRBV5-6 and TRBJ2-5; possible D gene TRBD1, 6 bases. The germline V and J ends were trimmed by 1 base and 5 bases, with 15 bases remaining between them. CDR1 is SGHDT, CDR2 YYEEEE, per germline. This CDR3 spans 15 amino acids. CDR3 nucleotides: TGTGCCAGCAGCTTGTTGGGCAGGGGTGCGGAGACCCAGTACTTC. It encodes CASSLLGRGAETQYF.

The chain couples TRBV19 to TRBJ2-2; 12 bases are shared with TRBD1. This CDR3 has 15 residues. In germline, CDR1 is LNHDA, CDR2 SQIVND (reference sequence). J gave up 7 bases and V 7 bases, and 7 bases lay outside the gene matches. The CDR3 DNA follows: TGTGCCAGTACCGCGGGACAGGGGGCGATCGGGGAGCTGTTTTTT. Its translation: CASTAGQGAIGELFF.

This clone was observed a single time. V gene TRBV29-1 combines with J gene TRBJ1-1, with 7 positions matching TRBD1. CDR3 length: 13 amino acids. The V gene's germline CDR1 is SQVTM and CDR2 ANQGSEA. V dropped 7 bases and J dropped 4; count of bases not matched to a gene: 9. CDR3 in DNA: TGCAGCGCCCGACAGGGTGGGGTCACTGAAGCTTTCTTT. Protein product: CSARQGGVTEAFF.

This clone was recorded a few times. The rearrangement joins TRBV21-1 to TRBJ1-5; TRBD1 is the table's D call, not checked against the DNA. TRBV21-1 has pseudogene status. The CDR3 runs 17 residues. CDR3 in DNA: TGTGCCAGCAGCCTTAGGGGGACGGGACAGGGAGTTCAGCCCCAGCATTTT. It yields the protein CASSLRGTGQGVQPQHF.

The DNA of the CDR3 is TGTGCCAGCAGTATACAGGGGGTGGTTGGGGCTTTCTTT. This gives the protein CASSIQGVVGAFF. This chain uses TRBV6-5 with TRBJ1-1; 8 bases are a match to TRBD1. The CDR3 extends over 13 amino acids. The germline CDR1 and CDR2 sequences are MNHEY and SVGAGI. Trimming took 5 bases from V and 11 from J; bases not matched to a gene: 10.